Below, 9 T cell receptor beta chains from the same sample are listed, as sequenced in a study of OX40 agonist ivuxolimab in advanced cancers. Data came from immunoSEQ multiplex PCR; TCRdb stores just in-frame clones and leaves some out. The sample shows 60,000 to 85,000 clones, about 90% of them seen only once. The sample here was CD4+ or CD8+ T cells sorted from blood, taken in a trial of the OX40 agonist ivuxolimab. These receptors were obtained from an adult with an advanced solid tumor such as melanoma, head and neck, liver or kidney cancer.

The chain combines TRBV14 with TRBJ2-5; D not certain. Trimming left V 1 base short and J 1 base short, with 7 bases between. Germline loops: CDR1 SGHDN, CDR2 FVKESK. The length of the CDR3 is 14 residues. The CDR3 protein is CASSQGWIQETQYF. The CDR3 DNA sequence: TGTGCCAGCAGCCAAGGATGGATCCAAGAGACCCAGTACTTC.

This clone was seen a single time. The rearrangement uses TRBV5-1 and TRBJ2-7; 9 bases map to TRBD1. Germline V gives CDR1 SGHRS, CDR2 YFSETQ. J was trimmed by 2 bases and V by 6 bases; bases with no gene match: 9. This CDR3 comprises 15 residues. CDR3 nucleotides: TGCGCCAGCAAATCCTTACAGGGGGCCACCTACGAGCAGTACTTC. This codes for CASKSLQGATYEQYF.

The chain is built from TRBV30 and TRBJ2-1; no definite D call. Germline V gives CDR1 GTSNPN, CDR2 SVGIG (reference sequence). The CDR3 extends over 11 amino acids. Trimming removed 3 bases at V and 4 bases at J, with 4 bases between. DNA of the CDR3: TGTGCCTGGAGGCCGTACAATGAGCAGTTCTTC. This translates into CAWRPYNEQFF.

Details on this clone: Other DNA sequences of this sample code for an identical CDR3. The rearrangement links TRBV2 to TRBJ1-5, with D possibly being TRBD1 (5 bases). Germline V lookup: CDR1 SNHLY, CDR2 FYNNEI. This CDR3 is 12 amino acids long. The V end was cut by 3 bases, the J end by 6 bases, with 6 bases between. CDR3 residues: CASSEQGQPQHF. The CDR3 DNA reads as TGTGCCAGCAGTGAGCAGGGTCAGCCCCAGCATTTT.

The genes are TRBV5-1 and TRBJ2-5; 7 bases line up with TRBD2. After removal of 0 bases from V and 2 bases from J, the junction contained 4 bases not matched to a gene. The V gene's germline CDR1 is SGHRS and CDR2 YFSETQ. This CDR3 is built from 15 residues. CDR3 nucleotides: TGCGCCAGCAGCTTGGACCGGGGAGGGCAAGAGACCCAGTACTTC. It translates to CASSLDRGGQETQYF.

J is TRBJ1-1 and V is TRBV28, with D uncertain. The germline gives CDR1 MDHEN, CDR2 SYDVKM. Trimming pared 8 bases from V and 2 bases from J, leaving 18 bases between. This CDR3 is built from 15 residues. DNA for the CDR3: TGTGCCAGCTCGTGGGCAGACCCCACAAACACTGAAGCTTTCTTT. Translation: CASSWADPTNTEAFF. Together with reference TRBV28 and TRBJ1-1, the CDR3 gives the full variable domain: DVKVTQSSRYLVKRTGEKVFLECVQDMDHENMFWYRQDPGLGLRLIYFSYDVKMKEKGDIPEGYSVSREKKERFSLILESASTNQTSMYLCASSWADPTNTEAFFGQGTRLTVV.

The genes are TRBV5-1 and TRBJ2-7, with 15 bases matching TRBD2. Germline V CDR1 and CDR2: SGHRS, YFSETQ. V was clipped by 3 bases and J by 6 bases; unmatched bases: 7. The CDR3 covers 16 residues. The CDR3, as DNA: TGCGCCAGCAGCTCCCCGGGACTAGCGGGAGGTGGCGAGCAGTACTTC. Protein: CASSSPGLAGGGEQYF.

This chain connects TRBV2 to TRBJ1-6, with a tentative D call TRBD1 (6 bases). This CDR3 comprises 11 residues. V was pared by 6 bases and J by 14 bases, with 11 bases between. Per the germline V gene, CDR1 is SNHLY and CDR2 is FYNNEI. CDR3 in amino acids: CASRTGPSLHF. As DNA, the CDR3 is TGTGCCAGCAGGACAGGCCCGTCCCTCCACTTT.

This chain links TRBV6-5 with TRBJ2-7; D is perhaps TRBD2 (6 bases). With 7 bases removed from V and 6 bases from J, the gap between germline ends came to 16 bases. The CDR3 sequence is 13 residues long. The V gene's germline CDR1 is MNHEY and CDR2 SVGAGI. CDR3 coding DNA: TGTGCCAGCACGTGGGGGGTGCGATCCGAGCAGTACTTC. It translates to CASTWGVRSEQYF.